The following is a T cell receptor (beta chain) sequence with its context. Its antigen is currently unknown. This sample also contains other DNA sequences that code for the same CDR3. The PCR had 60 Vbeta and 13 Jbeta primers. In the source study's methods: Later reanalysis found 75 million to 95 million unique TCR beta chains, some 10 million of them shared. The repertoire was sequenced with immunoSEQ multiplex PCR; TCRdb's copy has only in-frame clones and lacks some. D and trimming were read from the DNA, whereas the V and J calls and clone size are those reported in that table. The sample has about 130,000 clones, 15% to 20% seen once. These data originate in a study of cytomegalovirus exposure and HLA in healthy donors. Study-wide points: Later analysis associated a missense DCLRE1C variant with TCR beta V- and J-gene trimming. Productive rates of about 87% or about 30% were seen for most TCR beta V segments in an earlier analysis. Analysis was performed later, and it showed HLA-associated TCR beta chains to be more clonally expanded than equally common others.

CDR3 length: 13 residues. The ends were cut back, 2 bases at V and 5 bases at J, with 9 bases in the middle. CDR1 is LGHNA and CDR2 is YSLEER in the germline V gene. What was sequenced was PBMCs. V and J are TRBV4-3 and TRBJ1-1; maybe TRBD1 (5 bases). The sequence was collected from a female donor in good health and CMV-seropositive. The CDR3 region has the DNA TGCGCCAGCAGCCAAAATCGGGGGACTGAAGCTTTCTTT. Protein sequence: CASSQNRGTEAFF.